These 23 T cell receptor beta chains were all obtained from the same sample, sequenced in a study of cytomegalovirus exposure and HLA in healthy donors. The PCR ran on 60 Vbeta and 13 Jbeta primers. Produced via immunoSEQ multiplex PCR; TCRdb's table is partial and in-frame only. The sample has 150,000 to 200,000 clones, about three quarters seen once. The sample comprised PBMCs. These receptors originate from a woman aged 40 to 50 in good health and CMV-seronegative.

V and J are TRBV5-4 and TRBJ2-1, with D hard to call. This CDR3 has 14 amino acids. Germline V lookup: CDR1 SGHNT, CDR2 YYREEE (reference sequence). CDR3 sequence reads: CASQPRSSYNEQFF. The CDR3 bases are TGTGCGAGTCAACCCCGGAGCTCCTACAATGAGCAGTTCTTC.

The CDR3 region has the DNA TGCGCCAGCAGCAGCACTAGCCCCCAGTACAATGAGCAGTTCTTC. Protein product: CASSSTSPQYNEQFF. V usage is TRBV5-1 and J usage is TRBJ2-1; perhaps TRBD2 as D (6 bases). This CDR3 comprises 15 residues. Germline-derived CDR1 and CDR2 are SGHRS and YFSETQ. With 4 bases removed from V and 4 bases from J, the gap between germline ends came to 15 bases.

The genes are TRBV7-2 and TRBJ1-5; D is undetermined. This CDR3 comprises 15 residues. Per the germline V gene, CDR1 is SGHTA and CDR2 is FQGNSA. Between the trimmed V and J ends, which lost 0 bases and 5 bases, there was a span of 11 bases. For the CDR3, the DNA is TGTGCCAGCAGCTTAGCGAGCGGTTTCGATCAGCCCCAGCATTTT. It is translated as CASSLASGFDQPQHF.

This clone was detected only a few times. V and J are TRBV25-1 and TRBJ1-1; D is unresolved. Germline assignment: CDR1 MGHDK and CDR2 SYGVNS. This CDR3 contains 13 residues. The ends were cut back, 2 bases at V and 2 bases at J, with 6 bases in the middle. This chain's CDR3 is CASSEHGNTEAFF. The CDR3 DNA reads as TGTGCCAGCAGTGAACACGGTAACACTGAAGCTTTCTTT.

This chain links TRBV12-5 with TRBJ1-5; D is uncertain. In germline, CDR1 is LGHNT, CDR2 FRNRAP. There are 17 residues in the CDR3. V was pared by 1 base and J by 0 bases, with 13 bases between. Written as DNA, the CDR3 is TGTGCTAGTGGTTTGGGCCCGGCGGGAGCTAGCAATCAGCCCCAGCATTTT. Encoded protein: CASGLGPAGASNQPQHF.

The genes are TRBV5-6 and TRBJ2-2; 7 bases are a match to TRBD2. The V gene's germline CDR1 is SGHDT and CDR2 YYEEEE. V trimming: 3 bases; J trimming: 3 bases; junction bases outside the gene matches: 14. There are 18 residues in the CDR3. Written as DNA, the CDR3 is TGTGCCAGCAGCTCGGGACCCGGTCGGACTAGGGACACCGGGGAGCTGTTTTTT. Amino acids: CASSSGPGRTRDTGELFF.

The V and J genes are TRBV5-6 and TRBJ2-5; D gene unclear. The germline V gene has CDR1 SGHDT and CDR2 YYEEEE. The CDR3 contains 12 residues. The V end lost 1 base, the J end lost 3 bases, and 4 bases lay between the germline ends. DNA of the CDR3: TGTGCCAGCAGCTTGCCGGAAGAGACCCAGTACTTC. Its protein product is CASSLPEETQYF.

This clone was picked up one time. The V call is TRBV29-1, the J call TRBJ1-1; D may be TRBD1 (5 bases). This CDR3 comprises 13 residues. The V and J ends lost 7 bases and 0 bases respectively, with 12 bases between them. Germline CDR1 SQVTM, CDR2 ANQGSEA. CDR3 DNA sequence: TGCAGCGCTTCGACAGATATGAACACTGAAGCTTTCTTT. This encodes CSASTDMNTEAFF. Variable domain in full (rest from reference TRBV29-1 and TRBJ1-1): SAVISQKPSRDICQRGTSLTIQCQVDSQVTMMFWYRQQPGQSLTLIATANQGSEATYESGFVIDKFPISRPNLTFSTLTVSNMSPEDSSIYLCSASTDMNTEAFFGQGTRLTVV.

V is TRBV2 and J is TRBJ2-1, with D maybe TRBD2 (5 bases). V shed 4 bases and J shed 7 bases, with 5 bases lying between them. The CDR3 runs 11 residues. Germline values: CDR1 SNHLY, CDR2 FYNNEI. The DNA of the CDR3 is TGTGCCAGCAGTGCGGGGAATGAGCAGTTCTTC. Translated: CASSAGNEQFF.

This clone was picked up one time. The chain is built from TRBV7-9 and TRBJ2-1; no reliable D call. Germline CDR1 reads SEHNR; CDR2 reads FQNEAQ (reference sequence). V lost 7 bases, J lost 2 bases, and 9 bases lay in between. This CDR3 has 13 residues. Here the CDR3 reads CASTHDTYNEQFF. CDR3 DNA: TGTGCCAGCACCCACGACACCTACAATGAGCAGTTCTTC.

This chain joins TRBV5-4 and TRBJ1-1; the match to TRBD1 covers 7 bases. CDR1 and CDR2 from the germline V gene are SGHNT and YYREEE (reference sequence). The CDR3 consists of 16 residues. V shed 3 bases and J 6 bases; nucleotides not matched to a gene: 14. Written as DNA, the CDR3 is TGTGCCAGCAGCTATAGAGCGACAGGGAGCGGAGCTGAAGCTTTCTTT. This sequence encodes CASSYRATGSGAEAFF.

The count of this clone is one. The rearrangement joins TRBV1 to TRBJ2-7; the table names TRBD1, a call not compared with the DNA. TRBV1 is a listed pseudogene. This CDR3 is 19 amino acids long. CDR3: CTSRVPGQKIRRNSYEQYV. In nucleotides, the CDR3 is TGCACCAGCAGAGTTCCGGGACAGAAAATCAGACGAAACTCCTACGAGCAGTACGTC.

CDR3 in amino acids: CASSLLGGVSTDTQYF. For the CDR3, the DNA is TGTGCCAGCAGCTTACTGGGGGGAGTTAGTACAGATACGCAGTATTTT. The rearrangement uses TRBV7-6 and TRBJ2-3; perhaps TRBD2 as D (6 bases). Germline CDR1 and CDR2: SGHVS and FNYEAQ. Trimming took off 2 bases at V and 3 bases at J, with 15 bases between the two ends. The CDR3 loop spans 16 amino acids.

The chain joins TRBV9 to TRBJ1-1, with TRBD1 identical over 12 bases. CDR1 is SGDLS and CDR2 is YYNGEE in the germline V gene. The CDR3 has 16 amino acids. With V trimmed by 0 bases and J by 4 bases, 4 bases remained unmatched. The CDR3 sequence is CASSVGRDRGLTEAFF. As DNA, the CDR3 is TGTGCCAGCAGCGTAGGTCGGGACAGGGGGCTCACTGAAGCTTTCTTT.

V and J are TRBV2 and TRBJ1-2; possible D gene TRBD1, 5 bases. CDR3 size: 13 residues. Germline V gene lookup returns CDR1 SNHLY and CDR2 FYNNEI. V dropped 1 base and J dropped 5 bases, with 8 bases sitting between them. CDR3 sequence: CASSEGQLYGYTF. CDR3 in DNA: TGTGCCAGCAGTGAAGGACAGCTTTATGGCTACACCTTC. Variable domain in full (rest from reference TRBV2 and TRBJ1-2): EPEVTQTPSHQVTQMGQEVILRCVPISNHLYFYWYRQILGQKVEFLVSFYNNEISEKSEIFDDQFSVERPDGSNFTLKIRSTKLEDSAMYFCASSEGQLYGYTFGSGTRLTVV.

The chain couples TRBV5-6 to TRBJ1-1; D is uncertain. Germline V gene lookup returns CDR1 SGHDT and CDR2 YYEEEE. Trimming cost V 0 bases and J 3 bases, with 9 bases left between them. The CDR3 extends over 14 amino acids. CDR3 DNA: TGTGCCAGCAGCTTGGTGCCAGGCTACACTGAAGCTTTCTTT. Protein: CASSLVPGYTEAFF.

The gene calls are TRBV7-9 and TRBJ2-1, with 7 bases aligning to TRBD1. This CDR3 is built from 15 residues. Germline lookup yields CDR1 SEHNR and CDR2 FQNEAQ (reference sequence). Trimming at V came to 4 bases and at J to 0 bases, leaving 3 bases not matched to a gene. The CDR3 spells CASSSTGFSYNEQFF. The CDR3 DNA sequence: TGTGCCAGCAGCTCGACAGGGTTCTCCTACAATGAGCAGTTCTTC.

In DNA form, the CDR3 reads TGTGCCAGCGCACAGCAGGTCGCAACTAATGAAAAACTGTTTTTT. Translation gives CASAQQVATNEKLFF. The chain joins TRBV19 to TRBJ1-4, with D uncertain. Germline loops: CDR1 LNHDA, CDR2 SQIVND (reference sequence). Trimming shortened V by 9 bases and J by 0 bases, and 14 bases separated the two germline ends. This CDR3 has 15 amino acids.

The V call is TRBV27, the J call TRBJ2-5; 10 bases match TRBD2. The junction had 5 bases not matched to a gene; V was cut back by 8 bases and J by 2 bases. The CDR3 spans 14 residues. Germline lookup yields CDR1 MNHEY and CDR2 SMNVEV (reference sequence). CDR3 residues: CASGGLAAQETQYF. The CDR3 DNA sequence: TGTGCCAGCGGCGGACTAGCGGCTCAAGAGACCCAGTACTTC.

This chain uses TRBV7-6 with TRBJ2-7; no clear D gene. V was clipped by 1 base and J by 0 bases, with 10 bases between them. This CDR3 is built from 15 residues. In germline, CDR1 is SGHVS, CDR2 FNYEAQ. The CDR3 spells CASSLEAVSSYEQYF. Here the CDR3 DNA reads TGTGCCAGCAGCTTAGAGGCGGTAAGCTCCTACGAGCAGTACTTC.

About this clone: Other DNA sequences in the same sample also yield this CDR3. The chain joins TRBV11-3 to TRBJ2-7; D is unresolved. Germline-derived CDR1 and CDR2 are SGHNT and YENEEA. The CDR3 length is 14 residues. The V end lost 1 base, the J end lost 0 bases, and 7 bases lay between the germline ends. The CDR3 here is CASSLVASSYEQYF. CDR3 in DNA: TGTGCCAGCAGCTTAGTTGCCAGCTCCTACGAGCAGTACTTC.

This clone showed up just once. The rearrangement joins TRBV11-1 to TRBJ2-1; maybe TRBD2 (5 bases). CDR1 is SGHAT and CDR2 is FQDESV in the germline V gene (reference sequence). Trimming pared 5 bases from V and 0 bases from J, leaving 14 bases between. The CDR3 spans 16 residues. CDR3: CASSLSMRVSYNEQFF. The CDR3 DNA is TGTGCCAGCAGCCTTAGTATGAGGGTCTCCTACAATGAGCAGTTCTTC.

This clone was observed once. Written as DNA, the CDR3 is TGTGCCAGCGCCCGCCCCGGGATCTCCTACGAGCAGTACGTC. Amino acids: CASARPGISYEQYV. The chain combines TRBV6-5 with TRBJ2-7, with D perhaps TRBD2 (5 bases). The CDR3 spans 14 residues. V was shortened by 8 bases and J by 0 bases, with 14 bases between the two germline ends. CDR1 is MNHEY and CDR2 is SVGAGI in the germline V gene.